The rows below give T cell receptor beta chains drawn from one sample of a study of T cell changes during pregnancy in multiple sclerosis. Repertoires were generated with immunoSEQ multiplex PCR, while TCRdb's copy carries only in-frame clones and drops some. Altogether under 2,500 clones are present, roughly 77% being singletons, with the ten largest covering more than 30%. The sequenced material came from CD4+ T cells from PBMCs (not recorded whether the cells were cultured). These receptors were obtained from a female patient with multiple sclerosis, enrolled in a pregnancy study. Some clones in this sample may be carry-over from other donors' samples. Each CDR3 is given with its conserved first and last residue. The D gene is left open where the match is weak. For some rows the clone size is stated as once, few or many, or as a class when expanded; others skip it.

j_gene: TRBJ2-3
d_gene: TRBD2
v_gene: TRBV5-1
abundance: -
CDR3nt: TGCGCCAGCAGCTTGGGACTAGCGGGAGTAGATACGCAGTATTTT
CDR3aa: CASSLGLAGVDTQYF

j_gene: TRBJ2-5
d_gene: -
v_gene: TRBV23-1
abundance: -
CDR3nt: TGCGCCAGCAGTCATCGGACTGAGATTCTTCATGGAGAGACCCAGTACTTC
CDR3aa: CASSHRTEILHGETQYF

j_gene: TRBJ1-4
d_gene: TRBD1
v_gene: TRBV6-6
abundance: -
CDR3nt: TGTGCCAGCAGTTGGACAGGTCCCGAAAAACTGTTTTTT
CDR3aa: CASSWTGPEKLFF

j_gene: TRBJ1-4
d_gene: -
v_gene: TRBV6-5
abundance: -
CDR3nt: TGTGCCAGCAGTTATCGCGTCGGGGGAAAACTGTTTTTT
CDR3aa: CASSYRVGGKLFF

j_gene: TRBJ2-2
d_gene: TRBD2
v_gene: TRBV19
abundance: -
CDR3nt: TGTGCCAGTAGTAGGACTAGCGGGAGCCTCGGGGAGCTGTTTTTT
CDR3aa: CASSRTSGSLGELFF

j_gene: TRBJ1-5
d_gene: -
v_gene: TRBV6-4
abundance: -
CDR3nt: TGTGCCAGCACAATGGGACCTACAGGCAATCAGCCCCAGCATTTT
CDR3aa: CASTMGPTGNQPQHF

j_gene: TRBJ1-4
d_gene: TRBD1
v_gene: TRBV9
abundance: -
CDR3nt: TGTGCCAGCAGTCCCAGACAGACAGGGGAAAAACTGTTTTTT
CDR3aa: CASSPRQTGEKLFF

j_gene: TRBJ2-7
d_gene: TRBD2
v_gene: TRBV30
abundance: -
CDR3nt: TGTGCCTGGAGTGAGGGACTAGCGGGAGCCGGTTACGAGCAGTACTTC
CDR3aa: CAWSEGLAGAGYEQYF

j_gene: TRBJ1-2
d_gene: -
v_gene: TRBV4-3
abundance: -
CDR3nt: TGCGCCAGCAGCCAAGACGTACAGGGAAGTAATGGCTACACCTTC
CDR3aa: CASSQDVQGSNGYTF

j_gene: TRBJ1-5
d_gene: -
v_gene: TRBV27
abundance: -
CDR3nt: TGTGCCAGCAGTCAGCCCGGTCAGCCCCAGCATTTT
CDR3aa: CASSQPGQPQHF

j_gene: TRBJ2-2
d_gene: TRBD1
v_gene: TRBV6-1
abundance: -
CDR3nt: TGTGCCAGCGGTTGGACAGGGAACACCGGGGAGCTGTTTTTT
CDR3aa: CASGWTGNTGELFF

j_gene: TRBJ2-1
d_gene: TRBD2
v_gene: TRBV30
abundance: -
CDR3nt: TGTGCCTGGAGTGGACTAGCGGGAGCAAGAGAGCAGTTCTTC
CDR3aa: CAWSGLAGAREQFF

j_gene: TRBJ1-2
d_gene: -
v_gene: TRBV7-9
abundance: once
CDR3nt: TGTGCCAGCAGCTTAGTGAGTGGGAGAGGCTATGGCTACACCTTC
CDR3aa: CASSLVSGRGYGYTF

j_gene: TRBJ2-3
d_gene: -
v_gene: TRBV13
abundance: medium-sized
CDR3nt: TGTGCCAGCAGCACCCGGACAGCCACAGATACGCAGTATTTT
CDR3aa: CASSTRTATDTQYF

j_gene: TRBJ2-5
d_gene: TRBD2
v_gene: TRBV11-1
abundance: -
CDR3nt: TGTGCCAGCAGCCGGACTAGCGGGAGTCAGACCCAGTACTTC
CDR3aa: CASSRTSGSQTQYF